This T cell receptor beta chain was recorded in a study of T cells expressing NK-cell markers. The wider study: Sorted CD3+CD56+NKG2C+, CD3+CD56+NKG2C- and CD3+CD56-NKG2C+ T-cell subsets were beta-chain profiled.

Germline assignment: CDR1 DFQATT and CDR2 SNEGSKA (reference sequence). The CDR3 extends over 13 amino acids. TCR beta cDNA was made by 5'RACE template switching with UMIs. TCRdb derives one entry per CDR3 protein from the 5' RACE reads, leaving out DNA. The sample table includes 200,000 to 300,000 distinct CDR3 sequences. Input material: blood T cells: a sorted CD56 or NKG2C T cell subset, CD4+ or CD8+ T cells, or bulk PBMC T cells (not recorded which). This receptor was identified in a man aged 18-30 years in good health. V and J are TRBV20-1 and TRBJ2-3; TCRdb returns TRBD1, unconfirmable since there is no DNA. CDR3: CSAGPPGTDTQYF.